This is a list of T cell receptor beta chains from one sample in a study of blood T cell repertoires in COVID-19. The repertoire was sequenced with immunoSEQ multiplex PCR; TCRdb's copy has only in-frame clones and lacks some. The table records fewer than 300,000 clones, 86% of them present only once. Sequenced: peripheral blood. The receptor set was obtained from a woman younger than 45 with COVID-19, enrolled during active disease. Both conserved end residues are part of each CDR3. A D gene is named only where the DNA matches it firmly. Size values are once, few and many counts, or a class for expanded clones, and some rows have none.

clone_size j_call v_call d_call cdr3_aa cdr3_nt
few TRBJ2-1 TRBV27 - CASSLFMDTRREQFF TGTGCCAGCAGTTTATTCATGGACACCAGGCGGGAGCAGTTCTTC
- TRBJ2-1 TRBV29-1 TRBD2 CSVFTSAYNEQFF TGCAGCGTCTTCACTAGCGCGTACAATGAGCAGTTCTTC
- TRBJ2-1 TRBV5-5 - CASSFLSPYGEQFF TGTGCCAGCAGCTTTTTGAGTCCCTACGGTGAGCAGTTCTTC
- TRBJ2-3 TRBV24-1 - CATRAPGSDTQYF TGTGCCACCAGAGCCCCCGGTTCGGATACGCAGTATTTT
- TRBJ1-3 TRBV5-1 - CASSLDWETGNTIYF TGCGCCAGCAGCTTGGACTGGGAGACCGGAAACACCATATATTTT
- TRBJ2-2 TRBV30 - CAWSALTGFLTGELFF TGTGCCTGGAGTGCTTTAACAGGTTTTTTAACCGGGGAGCTGTTTTTT
- TRBJ1-2 TRBV6-5 - CASTWRPYGYTF TGTGCCAGCACTTGGCGGCCCTATGGCTACACCTTC
once TRBJ2-7 TRBV27 - CASSFGVRRYEQYF TGTGCCAGCTCTTTCGGGGTCCGGCGTTACGAGCAGTACTTC
- TRBJ1-5 TRBV27 - CAITVATGQPQHF TGTGCCATCACGGTGGCCACGGGGCAGCCCCAGCATTTT
- TRBJ1-5 TRBV6-1 - CASREGRRGNQPQHF TGTGCCAGCAGGGAAGGACGGCGGGGGAATCAGCCCCAGCATTTT
- TRBJ2-5 TRBV19 - CASSIKLYQETQYF TGTGCCAGTAGTATAAAACTATACCAAGAGACCCAGTACTTC
- TRBJ1-4 TRBV18 TRBD1 CASSPPGQQREKLFF TGTGCCAGCTCACCACCGGGACAGCAGCGAGAAAAACTGTTTTTT
- TRBJ1-2 TRBV6-6 - CASSYWGGPYTF TGTGCCAGCAGTTACTGGGGGGGCCCCTACACCTTC
- TRBJ2-2 TRBV4-2 - CASSLIVVLNTGELFF TGTGCCAGCAGCCTCATAGTCGTATTGAACACCGGGGAGCTGTTTTTT
- TRBJ1-2 TRBV24-1 - CATSGDIGNGYTF TGTGCCACCAGTGGGGACATAGGGAATGGCTACACCTTC
- TRBJ1-2 TRBV11-2 - CASSPDGGNYGYTF TGTGCCAGCAGCCCCGACGGAGGAAACTATGGCTACACCTTC
- TRBJ2-1 TRBV5-1 - CASSLADRQQFYNEQFF TGCGCCAGCAGCTTAGCGGACCGACAACAATTCTACAATGAGCAGTTCTTC
- TRBJ2-7 TRBV20-1 - CSASHRYYEQYF TGCAGTGCTAGTCACAGGTACTACGAGCAGTACTTC
- TRBJ2-7 TRBV7-9 - CASSLPWTSPTSYEQYF TGTGCCAGCAGCTTACCTTGGACAAGCCCCACGTCCTACGAGCAGTACTTC
- TRBJ2-1 TRBV6-6 TRBD2 CASSYGRGGFYNEQFF TGTGCCAGCAGTTACGGGCGGGGGGGCTTCTACAATGAGCAGTTCTTC
- TRBJ1-1 TRBV24-1 - CATSDRGSNTEAFF TGTGCCACCAGTGATAGGGGTTCGAACACTGAAGCTTTCTTT
- TRBJ1-2 TRBV14 TRBD1 CASSPRQGAYGYTF TGTGCCAGCAGCCCCCGACAGGGAGCCTATGGCTACACCTTC
- TRBJ1-1 TRBV29-1 - CSADTGPAFF TGCAGCGCTGATACAGGCCCGGCTTTCTTT
- TRBJ2-7 TRBV11-2 TRBD1 CASSGPRDREGYEQYF TGTGCCAGCAGCGGCCCCCGGGACAGGGAGGGGTACGAGCAGTACTTC
- TRBJ2-1 TRBV15 TRBD2 CATSRASGGVEQFF TGTGCCACCAGCAGGGCTAGCGGGGGAGTTGAGCAGTTCTTC
- TRBJ2-1 TRBV5-4 TRBD2 CASSLVATSGDNEQFF TGTGCCAGCAGCTTGGTCGCGACTAGCGGGGATAATGAGCAGTTCTTC
few TRBJ2-1 TRBV30 TRBD1 CAWRLPGTGSYNEQFF TGTGCCTGGAGGCTTCCCGGGACAGGCTCCTACAATGAGCAGTTCTTC
few TRBJ2-1 TRBV19 TRBD2 CASTPGGGPYNEQFF TGTGCCAGTACTCCGGGAGGGGGACCCTACAATGAGCAGTTCTTC
- TRBJ1-3 TRBV11-2 - CASSGAGNTIYF TGTGCCAGCAGTGGGGCCGGAAACACCATATATTTT
once TRBJ1-2 TRBV5-5 - CASSLSGDRPYGYTF TGTGCCAGCAGCTTGTCGGGAGACAGACCCTATGGCTACACCTTC
- TRBJ1-2 TRBV6-1 - CASSEASYYGYTF TGTGCCAGCAGTGAAGCCTCGTATTATGGCTACACCTTC
- TRBJ1-2 TRBV19 - CASSPQGYGYTF TGTGCCAGTAGTCCTCAGGGCTATGGCTACACCTTC
- TRBJ2-5 TRBV7-9 - CASSSLDEETQYF TGTGCCAGCAGCTCCCTAGACGAAGAGACCCAGTACTTC
- TRBJ2-5 TRBV6-5 - CASSYSIQGGETQYF TGTGCCAGCAGTTACTCGATACAGGGAGGGGAGACCCAGTACTTC
- TRBJ2-7 TRBV5-4 TRBD2 CASSGKAGGGAGSYEQYF TGTGCCAGCAGCGGGAAGGCGGGCGGGGGGGCCGGTTCCTACGAGCAGTACTTC
- TRBJ1-2 TRBV2 - CASSVFQGYTF TGTGCCAGCAGTGTTTTCCAGGGCTACACCTTC
- TRBJ2-5 TRBV29-1 - CSVVAGSETQYF TGCAGCGTTGTTGCAGGTTCTGAGACCCAGTACTTC
- TRBJ1-4 TRBV21-1 - CASSGTGTNEKLFF TGTGCCAGCAGCGGGACAGGAACTAATGAAAAACTGTTTTTT
- TRBJ2-3 TRBV27 TRBD1 CASSLLPGTGAKDTQYF TGTGCCAGCAGTTTGTTGCCCGGGACAGGGGCGAAAGATACGCAGTATTTT
- TRBJ1-2 TRBV4-1 TRBD1 CASSQDWGTAGYTF TGCGCCAGCAGCCAGGACTGGGGGACAGCCGGCTACACCTTC
- TRBJ2-1 TRBV10-2 TRBD2 CASRFSGGAGSEQFF TGCGCCAGCAGATTTAGCGGGGGGGCCGGTAGTGAGCAGTTCTTC
- TRBJ2-6 TRBV5-4 - CGWASSGANVLTF TGTGGATGGGCCAGCTCTGGGGCCAACGTCCTGACTTTC
- TRBJ1-2 TRBV5-4 - CASSLVPDYGYTF TGTGCCAGCAGCTTGGTCCCGGACTATGGCTACACCTTC